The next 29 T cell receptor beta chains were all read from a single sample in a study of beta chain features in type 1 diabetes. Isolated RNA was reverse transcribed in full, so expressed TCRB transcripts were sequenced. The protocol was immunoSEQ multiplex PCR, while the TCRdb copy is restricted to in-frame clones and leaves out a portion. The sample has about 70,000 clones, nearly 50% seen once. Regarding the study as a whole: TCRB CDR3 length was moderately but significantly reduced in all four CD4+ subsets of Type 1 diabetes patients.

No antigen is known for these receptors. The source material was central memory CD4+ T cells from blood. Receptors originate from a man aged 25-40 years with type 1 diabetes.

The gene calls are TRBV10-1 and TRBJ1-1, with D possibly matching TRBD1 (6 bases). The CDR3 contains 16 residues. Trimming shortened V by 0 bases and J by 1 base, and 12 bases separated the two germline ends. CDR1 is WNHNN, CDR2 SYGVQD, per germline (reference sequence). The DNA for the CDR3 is TGCGCCAGCAGTGAGTCCAGGGGAACGGGGAACACTGAAGCTTTCTTT. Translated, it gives CASSESRGTGNTEAFF.

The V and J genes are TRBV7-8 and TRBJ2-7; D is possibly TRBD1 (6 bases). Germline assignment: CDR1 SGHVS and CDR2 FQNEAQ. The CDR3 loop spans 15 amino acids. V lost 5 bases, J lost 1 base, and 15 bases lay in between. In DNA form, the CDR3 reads TGTGCCAGCAGCCCTAGTGGGGGCCCATCCTACGAGCAGTACTTC. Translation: CASSPSGGPSYEQYF.

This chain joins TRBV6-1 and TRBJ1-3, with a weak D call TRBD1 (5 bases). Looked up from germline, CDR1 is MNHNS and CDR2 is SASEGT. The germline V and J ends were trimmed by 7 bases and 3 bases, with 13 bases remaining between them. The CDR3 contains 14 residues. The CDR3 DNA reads TGTGCCAGCACCGGAGCGGGGCTTGGAAACACCATATATTTT. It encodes CASTGAGLGNTIYF.

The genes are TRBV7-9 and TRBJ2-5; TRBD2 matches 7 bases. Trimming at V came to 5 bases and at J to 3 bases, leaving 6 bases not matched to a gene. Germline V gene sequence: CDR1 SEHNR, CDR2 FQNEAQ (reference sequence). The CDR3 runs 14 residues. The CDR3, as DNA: TGTGCCAGCAGCCCGGGGACTACCGAAGAGACCCAGTACTTC. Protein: CASSPGTTEETQYF. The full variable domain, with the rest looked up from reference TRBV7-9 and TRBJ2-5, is DTGVSQNPRHKITKRGQNVTFRCDPISEHNRLYWYRQTLGQGPEFLTYFQNEAQLEKSRLLSDRFSAERPKGSFSTLEIQRTEQGDSAMYLCASSPGTTEETQYFGPGTRLLVL.

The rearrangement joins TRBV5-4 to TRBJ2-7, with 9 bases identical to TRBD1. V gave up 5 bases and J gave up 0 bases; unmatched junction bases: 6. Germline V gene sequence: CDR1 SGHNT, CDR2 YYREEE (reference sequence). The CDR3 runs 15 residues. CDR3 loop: CASRAGTGNSYEQYF. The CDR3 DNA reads TGTGCCAGCAGGGCCGGGACAGGGAACTCCTACGAGCAGTACTTC.

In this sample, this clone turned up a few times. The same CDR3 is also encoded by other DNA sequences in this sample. The CDR3 sequence: CASSPDSSGNTIYF. The DNA for the CDR3 is TGTGCCAGCTCACCAGACAGCTCTGGAAACACCATATATTTT. The V and J genes are TRBV18 and TRBJ1-3; D is perhaps TRBD1 (5 bases). V gave up 2 bases and J gave up 0 bases, with 5 bases separating them. The CDR3 runs 14 residues. Germline V lookup: CDR1 KGHSH, CDR2 LQKENI.

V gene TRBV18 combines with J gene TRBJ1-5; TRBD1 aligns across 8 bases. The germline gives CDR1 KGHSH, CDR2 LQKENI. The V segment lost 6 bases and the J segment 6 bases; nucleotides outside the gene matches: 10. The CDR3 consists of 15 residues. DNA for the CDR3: TGTGCCAGCTCCCCCGCCCCAGGGACAGGTCAGCCCCAGCATTTT. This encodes CASSPAPGTGQPQHF.

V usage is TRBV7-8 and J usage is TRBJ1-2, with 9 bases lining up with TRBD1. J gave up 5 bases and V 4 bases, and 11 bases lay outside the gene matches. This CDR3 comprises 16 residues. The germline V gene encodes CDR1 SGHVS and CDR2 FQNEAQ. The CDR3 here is CASSWGMDRGLYGYTF. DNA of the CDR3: TGTGCCAGCAGCTGGGGCATGGACAGGGGTCTTTATGGCTACACCTTC.

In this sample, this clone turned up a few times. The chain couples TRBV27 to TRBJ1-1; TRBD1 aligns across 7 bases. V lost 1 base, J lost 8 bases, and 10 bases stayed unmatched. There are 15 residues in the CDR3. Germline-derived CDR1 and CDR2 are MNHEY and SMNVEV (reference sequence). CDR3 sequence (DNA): TGTGCCAGCAGTTTATACAGGGACAGACACCAGGAAGCTTTCTTT. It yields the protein CASSLYRDRHQEAFF.

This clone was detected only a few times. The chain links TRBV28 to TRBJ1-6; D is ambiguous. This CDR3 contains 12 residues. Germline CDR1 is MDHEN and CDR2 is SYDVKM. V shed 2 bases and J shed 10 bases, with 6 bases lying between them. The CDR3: CASSLTRSPLHF. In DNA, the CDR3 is TGTGCCAGCAGTTTAACGAGATCACCCCTCCACTTT.

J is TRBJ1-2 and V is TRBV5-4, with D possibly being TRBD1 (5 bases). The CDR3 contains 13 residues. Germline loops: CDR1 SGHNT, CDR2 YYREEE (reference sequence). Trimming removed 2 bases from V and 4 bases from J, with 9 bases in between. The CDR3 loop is CASSFGASYGYTF. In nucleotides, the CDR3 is TGTGCCAGCAGCTTTGGGGCCTCCTATGGCTACACCTTC. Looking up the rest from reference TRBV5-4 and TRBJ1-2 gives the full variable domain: ETGVTQSPTHLIKTRGQQVTLRCSSQSGHNTVSWYQQALGQGPQFIFQYYREEENGRGNFPPRFSGLQFPNYSSELNVNALELDDSALYLCASSFGASYGYTFGSGTRLTVV.

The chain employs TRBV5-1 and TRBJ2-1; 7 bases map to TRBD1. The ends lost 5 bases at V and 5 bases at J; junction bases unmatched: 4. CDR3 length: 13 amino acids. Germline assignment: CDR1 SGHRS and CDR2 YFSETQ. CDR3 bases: TGCGCCAGCAGGTGGGGACAGAACAATGAGCAGTTCTTC. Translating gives CASRWGQNNEQFF. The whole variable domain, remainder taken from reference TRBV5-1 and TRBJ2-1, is KAGVTQTPRYLIKTRGQQVTLSCSPISGHRSVSWYQQTPGQGLQFLFEYFSETQRNKGNFPGRFSGRQFSNSRSEMNVSTLELGDSALYLCASRWGQNNEQFFGPGTRLTVL.

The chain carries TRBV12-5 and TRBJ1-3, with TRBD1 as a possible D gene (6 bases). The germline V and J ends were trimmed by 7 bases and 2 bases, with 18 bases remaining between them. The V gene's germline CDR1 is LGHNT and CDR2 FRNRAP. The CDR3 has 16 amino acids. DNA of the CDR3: TGTGCTAGTGCCAAGGACAGTTTTCGGACTGGAAACACCATATATTTT. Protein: CASAKDSFRTGNTIYF.

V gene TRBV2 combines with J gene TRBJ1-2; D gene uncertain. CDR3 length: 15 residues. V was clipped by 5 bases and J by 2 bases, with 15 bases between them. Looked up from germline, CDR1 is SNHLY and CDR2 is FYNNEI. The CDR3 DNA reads TGTGCCAGCAGTCGGAGGACCTCGGCCAACTATGGCTACACCTTC. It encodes CASSRRTSANYGYTF.

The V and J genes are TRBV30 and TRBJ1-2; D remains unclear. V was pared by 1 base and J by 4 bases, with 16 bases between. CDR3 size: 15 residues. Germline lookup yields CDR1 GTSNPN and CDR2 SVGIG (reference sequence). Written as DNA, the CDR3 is TGTGCCTGGAGTGGGGTTGTCACGGCGGGCTATGGCTACACCTTC. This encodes CAWSGVVTAGYGYTF. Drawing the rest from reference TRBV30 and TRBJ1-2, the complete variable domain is SQTIHQWPATLVQPVGSPLSLECTVEGTSNPNLYWYRQAAGRGLQLLFYSVGIGQISSEVPQNLSASRPQDRQFILSSKKLLLSDSGFYLCAWSGVVTAGYGYTFGSGTRLTVV.

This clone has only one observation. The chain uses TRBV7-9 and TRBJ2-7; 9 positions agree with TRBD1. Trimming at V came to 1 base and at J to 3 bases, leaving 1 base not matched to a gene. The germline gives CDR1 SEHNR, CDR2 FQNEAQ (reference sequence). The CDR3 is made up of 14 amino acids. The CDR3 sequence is CASSLGDRVYEQYF. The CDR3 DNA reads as TGTGCCAGCAGCTTAGGGGACAGGGTCTACGAGCAGTACTTC. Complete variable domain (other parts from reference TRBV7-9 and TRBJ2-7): DTGVSQNPRHKITKRGQNVTFRCDPISEHNRLYWYRQTLGQGPEFLTYFQNEAQLEKSRLLSDRFSAERPKGSFSTLEIQRTEQGDSAMYLCASSLGDRVYEQYFGPGTRLTVT.

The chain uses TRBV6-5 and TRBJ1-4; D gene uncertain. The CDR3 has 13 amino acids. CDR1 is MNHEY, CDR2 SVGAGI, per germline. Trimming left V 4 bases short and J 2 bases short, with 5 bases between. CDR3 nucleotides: TGTGCCAGCAGTTCCCGGACTAATGAAAAACTGTTTTTT. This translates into CASSSRTNEKLFF.

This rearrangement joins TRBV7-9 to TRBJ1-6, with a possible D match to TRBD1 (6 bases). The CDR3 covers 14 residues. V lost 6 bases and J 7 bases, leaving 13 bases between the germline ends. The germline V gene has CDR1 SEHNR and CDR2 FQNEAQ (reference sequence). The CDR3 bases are TGTGCCAGCAGAGGGGAGGGGGGAAATTCACCCCTCCACTTT. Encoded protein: CASRGEGGNSPLHF.

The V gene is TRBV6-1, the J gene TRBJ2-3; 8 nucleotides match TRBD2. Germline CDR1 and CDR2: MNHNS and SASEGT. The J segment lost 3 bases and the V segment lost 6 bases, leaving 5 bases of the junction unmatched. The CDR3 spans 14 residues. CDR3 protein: CASSDGGGTDTQYF. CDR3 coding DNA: TGTGCCAGCAGCGACGGGGGGGGGACAGATACGCAGTATTTT.

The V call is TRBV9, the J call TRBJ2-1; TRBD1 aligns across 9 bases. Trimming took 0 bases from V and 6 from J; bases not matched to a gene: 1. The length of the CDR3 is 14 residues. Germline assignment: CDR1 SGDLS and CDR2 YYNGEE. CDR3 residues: CASSVGTGVNEQFF. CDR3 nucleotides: TGTGCCAGCAGCGTAGGGACAGGGGTCAATGAGCAGTTCTTC. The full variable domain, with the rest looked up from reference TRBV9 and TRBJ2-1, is DSGVTQTPKHLITATGQRVTLRCSPRSGDLSVYWYQQSLDQGLQFLIQYYNGEERAKGNILERFSAQQFPDLHSELNLSSLELGDSALYFCASSVGTGVNEQFFGPGTRLTVL.

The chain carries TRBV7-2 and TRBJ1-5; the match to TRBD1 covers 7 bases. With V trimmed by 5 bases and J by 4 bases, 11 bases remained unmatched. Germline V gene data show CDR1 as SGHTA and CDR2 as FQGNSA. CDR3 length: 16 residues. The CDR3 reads CASSPGSDRPNQPQHF. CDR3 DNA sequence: TGTGCCAGCAGCCCAGGGTCGGACAGGCCAAATCAGCCCCAGCATTTT.

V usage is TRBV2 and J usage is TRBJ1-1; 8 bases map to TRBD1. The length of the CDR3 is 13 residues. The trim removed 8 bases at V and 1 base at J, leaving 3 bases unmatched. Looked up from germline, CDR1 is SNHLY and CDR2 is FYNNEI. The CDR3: CASSGQENTEAFF. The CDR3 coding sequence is TGTGCCAGCTCGGGACAGGAGAACACTGAAGCTTTCTTT.

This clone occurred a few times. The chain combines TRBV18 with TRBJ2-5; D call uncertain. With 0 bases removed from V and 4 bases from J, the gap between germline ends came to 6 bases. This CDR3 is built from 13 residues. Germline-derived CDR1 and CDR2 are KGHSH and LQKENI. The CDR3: CASSPPARETQYF. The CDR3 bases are TGTGCCAGCTCACCACCGGCACGAGAGACCCAGTACTTC.

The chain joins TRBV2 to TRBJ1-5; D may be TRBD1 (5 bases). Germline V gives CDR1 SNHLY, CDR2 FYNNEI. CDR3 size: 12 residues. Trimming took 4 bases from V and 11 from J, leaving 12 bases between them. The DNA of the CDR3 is TGTGCCAGCAGTGGGAGTAAGGGGTCCCAGCATTTT. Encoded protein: CASSGSKGSQHF.

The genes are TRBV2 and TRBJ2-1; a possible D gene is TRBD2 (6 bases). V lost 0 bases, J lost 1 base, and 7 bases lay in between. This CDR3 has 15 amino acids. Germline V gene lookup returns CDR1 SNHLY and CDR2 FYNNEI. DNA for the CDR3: TGTGCCAGCAGTGAAGCCGGGGGATCCTACAATGAGCAGTTCTTC. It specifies CASSEAGGSYNEQFF.

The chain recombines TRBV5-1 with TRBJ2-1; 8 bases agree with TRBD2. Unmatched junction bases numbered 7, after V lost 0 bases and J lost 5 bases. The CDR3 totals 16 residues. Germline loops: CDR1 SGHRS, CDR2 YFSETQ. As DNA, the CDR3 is TGCGCCAGCAGCTTGGTTGCGCGGGGGGCCGACAATGAGCAGTTCTTC. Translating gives CASSLVARGADNEQFF.

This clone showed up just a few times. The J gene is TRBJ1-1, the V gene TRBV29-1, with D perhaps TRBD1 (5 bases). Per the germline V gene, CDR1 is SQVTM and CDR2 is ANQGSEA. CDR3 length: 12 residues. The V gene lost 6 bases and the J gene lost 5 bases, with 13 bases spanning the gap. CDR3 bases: TGCAGCGTCGCCCGGGGGGATACTGAAGCTTTCTTT. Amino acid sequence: CSVARGDTEAFF.

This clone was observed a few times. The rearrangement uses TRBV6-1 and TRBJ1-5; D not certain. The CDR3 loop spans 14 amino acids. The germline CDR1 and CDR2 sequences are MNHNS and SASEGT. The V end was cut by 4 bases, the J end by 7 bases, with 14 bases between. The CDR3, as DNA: TGTGCCAGCAGTGCAATGGTTTCAGGCCAGCCCCAGCATTTT. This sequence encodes CASSAMVSGQPQHF.

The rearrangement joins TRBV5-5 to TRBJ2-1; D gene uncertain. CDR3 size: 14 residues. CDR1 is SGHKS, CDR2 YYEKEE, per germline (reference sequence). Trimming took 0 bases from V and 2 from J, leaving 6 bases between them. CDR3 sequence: CASSLEPAYNEQFF. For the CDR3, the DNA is TGTGCCAGCAGCTTGGAACCAGCCTACAATGAGCAGTTCTTC.